This TCR beta chain was identified in a study of blood T cell repertoires in COVID-19. The wider study: Material from acute and convalescent COVID-19 was sourced from the United States, Italy and Spain. The cDNA or gDNA used as material had been derived from T cells, B-cell-depleted T cells, or PBMCs.

Sequenced by immunoSEQ multiplex PCR; TCRdb stores in-frame clones only, minus some. Of approximately 61,000 clones in the sample, around nine tenths were seen once. Trimming removed 2 bases at V and 6 bases at J, with 8 bases between. This CDR3 contains 14 residues. Germline V gene data show CDR1 as MNHNY and CDR2 as SVGAGI (reference sequence). This clone was recorded a few times. The chain employs TRBV6-6 and TRBJ1-6; D is unresolved. The sequencing sample was made of peripheral blood. The source of this sequence is an elderly woman with active COVID-19. The DNA for the CDR3 is TGTGCCAGCAGTTACCCACGGGTTAATTCACCCCTCCACTTT. This codes for CASSYPRVNSPLHF.